This T cell receptor (beta chain) was recorded in a study of regulatory T cells. The PCR used 52 TRBV and 13 TRBJ primers. Clones were read by immunoSEQ multiplex PCR, and TCRdb kept only the in-frame ones, dropping some. The sample shows tens of thousands of clones, nearly 95% of them seen only once. All CD3G-deficient patients showed autoimmunity, more severe in two. At testing, patients were 2 to 39 years old, with reduced naive and increased memory T-cell proportions. CD4+ cells were sorted into CD25-high CD127-low regulatory cells and CD25-low CD127-high conventional cells. The CDR3 contains 14 residues. V lost 0 bases and J lost 7, with 13 bases in between. Per germline, CDR1 SGHAT and CDR2 FQNNGV. As concerns this clone: Antigen unknown.

Points from the study as a whole: Hydrophobic residues at CDR3 positions 6 and 7 were enriched in conventional CD4+ T cells of CD3G-deficient patients. Patient repertoires had restricted TRB V-J pairs and skewed V and J usage, most in Tregs.

Sequencing input: conventional CD4+ T cells sorted from blood. The origin of this receptor is a child aged 2-9 years with CD3G deficiency. The chain recombines TRBV11-2 with TRBJ2-7; D gene ambiguous. CDR3 amino acids: CASSLDRVSGEQYF. CDR3 DNA: TGTGCCAGCAGCTTAGATCGAGTTTCGGGTGAGCAGTACTTC.